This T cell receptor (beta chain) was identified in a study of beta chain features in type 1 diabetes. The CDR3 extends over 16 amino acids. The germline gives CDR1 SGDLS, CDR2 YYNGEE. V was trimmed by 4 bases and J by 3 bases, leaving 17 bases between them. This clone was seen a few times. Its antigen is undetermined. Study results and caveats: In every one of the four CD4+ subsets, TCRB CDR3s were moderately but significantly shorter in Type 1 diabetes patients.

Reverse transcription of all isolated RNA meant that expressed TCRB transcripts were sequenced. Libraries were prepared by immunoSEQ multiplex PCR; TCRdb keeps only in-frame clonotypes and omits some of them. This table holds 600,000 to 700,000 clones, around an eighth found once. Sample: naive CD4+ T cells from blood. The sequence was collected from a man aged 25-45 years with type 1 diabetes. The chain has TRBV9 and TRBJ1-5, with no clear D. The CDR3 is CASSPRPQANNQPQHF. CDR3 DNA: TGTGCCAGCAGCCCCCGTCCTCAGGCGAACAATCAGCCCCAGCATTTT.